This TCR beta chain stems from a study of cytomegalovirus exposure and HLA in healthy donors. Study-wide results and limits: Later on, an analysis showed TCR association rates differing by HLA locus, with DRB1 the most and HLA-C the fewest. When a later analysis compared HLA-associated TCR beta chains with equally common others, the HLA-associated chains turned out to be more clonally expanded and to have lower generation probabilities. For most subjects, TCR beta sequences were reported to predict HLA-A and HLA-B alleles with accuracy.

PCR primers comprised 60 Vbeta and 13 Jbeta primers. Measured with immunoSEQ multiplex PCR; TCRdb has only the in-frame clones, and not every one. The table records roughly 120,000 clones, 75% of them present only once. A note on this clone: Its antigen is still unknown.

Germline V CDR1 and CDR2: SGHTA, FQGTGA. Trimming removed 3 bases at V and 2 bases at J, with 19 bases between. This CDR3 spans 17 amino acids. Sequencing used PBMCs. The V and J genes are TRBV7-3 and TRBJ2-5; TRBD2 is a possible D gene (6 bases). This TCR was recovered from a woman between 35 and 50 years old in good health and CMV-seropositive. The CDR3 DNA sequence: TGTGCCAGCAGCTTGGGCCTTGGAGGGGTGGGACAAGAGACCCAGTACTTC. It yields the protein CASSLGLGGVGQETQYF.